This TCR beta chain came from a study of spatial heterogeneity in lung cancer. The ends were cut back, 0 bases at V and 1 base at J, with 8 bases in the middle. The CDR3 sequence is 14 residues long. Germline lookup yields CDR1 SGDLS and CDR2 YYNGEE. Ten or more counts support this clonotype. TCRdb itself ran the 5' RACE reads through MiXCR, one entry per CDR3 protein. The table shows tens of thousands of distinct CDR3 sequences, with around 12% occurring only once. Specified time point: sample taken at primary tumor resection. This receptor was taken from a male donor with early-stage non-small cell lung cancer. This chain uses TRBV9 with TRBJ2-7; weak D call: TRBD1 (6 bases). Sequences were derived from PBMCs, sampled at surgery. The CDR3 DNA sequence: TGTGCCAGCAGCGTAGACAGGGCTTCCTACGAGCAGTACTTC. Its translation is CASSVDRASYEQYF.